This entry concerns a single TCR beta chain. This clonotype has just a few counts. Its antigen remains undetermined. Base qualities are not provided; no much larger clone lies one nucleotide away. The sample originates from a study of T-cell reconstitution after alpha-beta-depleted transplantation in children (dated by TCRdb to 2016 to 2018). Regarding the research as a whole: Using TCR repertoire profiling, the study quantitatively followed how T-cell immune reconstitution unfolded in children after TCRalphabeta/CD19-depleted allogeneic hematopoietic cell transplantation. General study outcomes and caveats: The apparently early recovery of alphabetaT-cell counts about two months after transplant reportedly depended on only several hundred rapidly expanded clones that came from non-depleted graft cells. Over subsequent months, a decline in hyperexpanded clone frequencies was noted, and after one year, T-cell counts and TCRbeta diversity were mostly ascribed to newly produced T cells. In some patients, the high TCRbeta diversity seen at day 60 was put down to recipient T cells and intrathymic progenitors that had survived conditioning.

The treatment or condition tag for this specimen amounts to: allogeneic hematopoietic cell transplantation with graft depleted of TCRalphabeta T cells and CD19 B cells. Transplant recipients were children who received TCRalphabeta/CD19-depleted allogeneic hematopoietic cell grafts. Library generation was performed with PCR. The instrument given in TCRdb is Illumina HiSeq 2500. To normalize quantification of the TCRbeta repertoire, the TCR libraries were built with molecular barcoding that relied on unique molecular identifiers. TCRdb passed the public sequencing reads through fastp at Q25 and MiXCR, retaining productive beta sequences. Records with the same CDR3 protein are collapsed into one entry carrying the most frequent genes and DNA. Present in this sample are around 440,000 distinct CDR3 sequences, about 16% of which were seen just once. Roughly 29% of the sample comes from the top ten. Reading from cysteine to phenylalanine, the CDR3 counts 15 amino acids. CDR3 DNA is the only sequence kept; it has 45 bases, read in frame from the first base. For this chain, trimming is 4 bases at the V end and 7 bases at the J end, and the number of junction bases without a gene match is 8. Based on the germline V gene, the CDR1 and CDR2 sequences are SGHRS and YFSETQ.

This sample comprised PBMCs, mostly from graft donor cells, obtained 360 days after TCRalphabeta/CD19-depleted stem cell transplant. The receptor comes from a boy less than two years old who had a stem cell transplant for Wiskott-Aldrich syndrome, so the T cells may come from the graft donor. The V and J genes are TRBV5-1 and TRBJ2-2, and 9 junctional nucleotides match TRBD1. The CDR3 region reads CASSPGQGTRGELFF. The DNA sequence reads TGCGCCAGCAGCCCGGGACAGGGCACGCGCGGGGAGCTGTTTTTT.